The clone carrying this TCR beta chain was detected only a few times. Its antigen is as yet unknown. The run of the v3.0 immunoSEQ assay was at survey level. Data came from immunoSEQ multiplex PCR; TCRdb stores just in-frame clones and leaves some out. Of 20,000 or so clones listed, around three quarters were seen once; the top ten hold 8.5% to 9.5%. This CDR3 is 15 amino acids long. Trimming stripped 5 bases from V and 7 bases from J, with 17 bases between. CDR1 SGHTA and CDR2 FQGTGA come from the germline V gene. This entry is derived from a study of long-term antiretroviral therapy in people with HIV. Study results and caveats: Controls exceeded HIV repertoires in CDR3 length range. The repertoire was dominated at all time points by clones expanded before ART. Collection of the blood, which took place between 2004 and 2017, possibly occurred under older ART regimens.

The samples, holding roughly 0.9-11 million cryopreserved PBMC, were thawed before DNA extraction was carried out. V is TRBV7-3 and J is TRBJ2-2; D may be TRBD1 or TRBD2 (7 bases each). The receptor was derived from a young man with HIV. Sequences were derived from unsorted PBMCs, sampled 0.5 years before starting antiretroviral therapy. The CDR3, as DNA: TGTGCCAGCAGCCAGGGGGGGACGCAGGGCGGGGAGCTGTTTTTT. This codes for CASSQGGTQGGELFF.